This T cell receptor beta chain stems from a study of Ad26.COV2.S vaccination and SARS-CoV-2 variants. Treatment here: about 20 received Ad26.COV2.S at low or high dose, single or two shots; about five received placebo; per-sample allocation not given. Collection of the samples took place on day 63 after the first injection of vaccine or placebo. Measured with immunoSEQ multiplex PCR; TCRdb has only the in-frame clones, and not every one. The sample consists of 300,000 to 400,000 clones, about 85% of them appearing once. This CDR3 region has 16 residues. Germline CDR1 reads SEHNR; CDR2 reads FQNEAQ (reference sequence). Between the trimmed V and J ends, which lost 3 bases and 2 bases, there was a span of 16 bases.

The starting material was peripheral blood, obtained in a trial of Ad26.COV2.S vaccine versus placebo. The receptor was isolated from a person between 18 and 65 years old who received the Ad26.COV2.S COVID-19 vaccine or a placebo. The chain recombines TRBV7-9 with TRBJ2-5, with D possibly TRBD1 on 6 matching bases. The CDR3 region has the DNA TGTGCCAGCAGCTTTCCCGGACGACAGGAACAAGAGACCCAGTACTTC. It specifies CASSFPGRQEQETQYF.